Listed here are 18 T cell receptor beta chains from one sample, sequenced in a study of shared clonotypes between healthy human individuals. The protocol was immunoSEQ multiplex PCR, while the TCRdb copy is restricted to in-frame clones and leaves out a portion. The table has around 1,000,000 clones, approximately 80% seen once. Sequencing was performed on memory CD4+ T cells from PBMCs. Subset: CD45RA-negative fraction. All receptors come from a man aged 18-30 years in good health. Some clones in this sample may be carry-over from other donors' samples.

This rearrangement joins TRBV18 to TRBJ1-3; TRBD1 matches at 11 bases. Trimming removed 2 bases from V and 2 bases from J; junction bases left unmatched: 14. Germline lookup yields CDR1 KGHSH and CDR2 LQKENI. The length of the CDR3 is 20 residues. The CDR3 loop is CASSPTASPDRGHTGNTIYF. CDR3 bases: TGTGCCAGCTCACCAACCGCTTCCCCGGACAGGGGGCATACTGGAAACACCATATATTTT.

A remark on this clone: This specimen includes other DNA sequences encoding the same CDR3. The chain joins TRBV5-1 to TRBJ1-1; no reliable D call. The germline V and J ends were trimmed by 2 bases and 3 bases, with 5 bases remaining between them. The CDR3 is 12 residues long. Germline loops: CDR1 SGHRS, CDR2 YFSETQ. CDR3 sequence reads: CASSLGDTEAFF. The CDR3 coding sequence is TGCGCCAGCAGCTTAGGAGACACTGAAGCTTTCTTT. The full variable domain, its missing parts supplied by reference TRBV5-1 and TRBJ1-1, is KAGVTQTPRYLIKTRGQQVTLSCSPISGHRSVSWYQQTPGQGLQFLFEYFSETQRNKGNFPGRFSGRQFSNSRSEMNVSTLELGDSALYLCASSLGDTEAFFGQGTRLTVV.

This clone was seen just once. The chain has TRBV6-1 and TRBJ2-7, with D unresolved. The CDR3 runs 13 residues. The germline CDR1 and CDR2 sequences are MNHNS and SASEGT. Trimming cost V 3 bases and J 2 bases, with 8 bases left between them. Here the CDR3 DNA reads TGTGCCAGCAGTGATGTTCCCCCCTACGAGCAGTACTTC. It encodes CASSDVPPYEQYF.

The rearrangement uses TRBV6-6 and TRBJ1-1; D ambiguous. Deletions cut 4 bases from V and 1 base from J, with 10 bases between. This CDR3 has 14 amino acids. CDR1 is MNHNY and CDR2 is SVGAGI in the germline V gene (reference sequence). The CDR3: CASSWPGANTEAFF. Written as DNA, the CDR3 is TGTGCCAGCAGTTGGCCGGGAGCGAACACTGAAGCTTTCTTT.

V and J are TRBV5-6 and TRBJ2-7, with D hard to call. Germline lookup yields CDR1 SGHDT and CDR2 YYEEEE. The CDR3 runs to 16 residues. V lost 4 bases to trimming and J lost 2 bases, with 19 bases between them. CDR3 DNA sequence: TGTGCCAGCAGCCCTCAGGTGCGCGTAGGAGCCTACGAGCAGTACTTC. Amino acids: CASSPQVRVGAYEQYF.

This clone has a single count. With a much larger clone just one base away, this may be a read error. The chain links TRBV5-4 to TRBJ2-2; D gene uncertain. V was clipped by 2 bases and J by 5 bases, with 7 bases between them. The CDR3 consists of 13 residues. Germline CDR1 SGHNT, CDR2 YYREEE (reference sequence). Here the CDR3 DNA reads TGTGCCAGCAGCTTTGACCCGACCGGGGAGCTGTTTTTT. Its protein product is CASSFDPTGELFF.

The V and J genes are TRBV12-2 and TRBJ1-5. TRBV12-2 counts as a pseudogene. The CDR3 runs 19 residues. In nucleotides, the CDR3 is TGTGCAAGTCGCTCGAACCGACCGGGACCCAGTCCGCATCATCAGCCCCAGCATTTT. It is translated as CASRSNRPGPSPHHQPQHF.

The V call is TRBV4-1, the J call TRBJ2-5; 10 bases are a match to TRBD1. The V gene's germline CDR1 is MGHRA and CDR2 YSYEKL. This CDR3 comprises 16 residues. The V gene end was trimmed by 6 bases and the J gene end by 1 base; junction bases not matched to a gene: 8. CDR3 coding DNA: TGCGCCAGCAGTCGCCGACAGGGGGCTGTCCAAGAGACCCAGTACTTC. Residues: CASSRRQGAVQETQYF.

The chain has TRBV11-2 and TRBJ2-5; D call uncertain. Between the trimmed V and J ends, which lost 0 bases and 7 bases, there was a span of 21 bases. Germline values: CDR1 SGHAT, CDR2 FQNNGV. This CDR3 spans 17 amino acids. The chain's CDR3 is CASSLDESLRWGWTQYF. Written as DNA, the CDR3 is TGTGCCAGCAGCTTAGATGAATCTCTACGCTGGGGTTGGACCCAGTACTTC. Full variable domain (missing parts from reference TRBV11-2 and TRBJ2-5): EAGVAQSPRYKIIEKRQSVAFWCNPISGHATLYWYQQILGQGPKLLIQFQNNGVVDDSQLPKDRFSAERLKGVDSTLKIQPAKLEDSAVYLCASSLDESLRWGWTQYFGPGTRLLVL.

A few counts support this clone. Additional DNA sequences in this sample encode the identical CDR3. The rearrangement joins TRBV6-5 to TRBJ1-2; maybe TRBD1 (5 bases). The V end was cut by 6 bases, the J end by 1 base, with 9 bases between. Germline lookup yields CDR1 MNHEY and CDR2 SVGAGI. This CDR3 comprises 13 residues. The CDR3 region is CASRLDSNYGYTF. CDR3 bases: TGTGCCAGCAGGCTCGACAGTAACTATGGCTACACCTTC.

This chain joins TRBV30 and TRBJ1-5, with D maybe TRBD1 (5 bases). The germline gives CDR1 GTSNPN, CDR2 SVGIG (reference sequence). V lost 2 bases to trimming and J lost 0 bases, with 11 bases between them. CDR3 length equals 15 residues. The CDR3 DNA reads TGTGCCTGGAGTAGGGGTCAGAATAGCAATCAGCCCCAGCATTTT. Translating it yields CAWSRGQNSNQPQHF.

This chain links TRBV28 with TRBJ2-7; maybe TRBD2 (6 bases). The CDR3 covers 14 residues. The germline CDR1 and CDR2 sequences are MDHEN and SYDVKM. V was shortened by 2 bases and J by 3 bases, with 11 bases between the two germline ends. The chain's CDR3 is CASSLGGAIYEQYF. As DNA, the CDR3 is TGTGCCAGCAGTTTAGGAGGGGCAATCTACGAGCAGTACTTC.

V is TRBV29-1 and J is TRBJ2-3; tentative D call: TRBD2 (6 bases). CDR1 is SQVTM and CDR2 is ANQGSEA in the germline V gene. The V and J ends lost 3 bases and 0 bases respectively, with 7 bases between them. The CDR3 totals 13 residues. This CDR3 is CSVERGSTDTQYF. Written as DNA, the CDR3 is TGCAGCGTTGAGCGGGGAAGCACAGATACGCAGTATTTT.

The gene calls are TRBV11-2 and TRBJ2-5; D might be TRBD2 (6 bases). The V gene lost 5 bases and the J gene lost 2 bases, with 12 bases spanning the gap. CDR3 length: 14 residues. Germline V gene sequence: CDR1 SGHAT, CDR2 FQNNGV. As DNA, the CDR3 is TGTGCCAGCAGCCCGCGGGACTTTCAAGAGACCCAGTACTTC. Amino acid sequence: CASSPRDFQETQYF.

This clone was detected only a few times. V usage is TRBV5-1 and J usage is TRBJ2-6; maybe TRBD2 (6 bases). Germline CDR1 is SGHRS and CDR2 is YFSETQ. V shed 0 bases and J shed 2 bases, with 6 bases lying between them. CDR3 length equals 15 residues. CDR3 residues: CASSLAGAGANVLTF. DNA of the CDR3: TGCGCCAGCAGCTTGGCGGGGGCTGGGGCCAACGTCCTGACTTTC.

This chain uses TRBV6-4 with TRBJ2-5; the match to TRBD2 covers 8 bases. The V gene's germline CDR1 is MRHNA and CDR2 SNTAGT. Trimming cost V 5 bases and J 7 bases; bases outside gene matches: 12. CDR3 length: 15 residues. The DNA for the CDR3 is TGTGCCAGCAGTCCGGGACTAGGATCCGTGGGGACCCAGTACTTC. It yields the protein CASSPGLGSVGTQYF.

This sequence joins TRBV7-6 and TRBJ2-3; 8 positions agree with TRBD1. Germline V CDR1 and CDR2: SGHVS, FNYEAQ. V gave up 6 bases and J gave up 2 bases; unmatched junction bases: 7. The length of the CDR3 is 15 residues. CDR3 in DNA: TGTGCCAGCAGACAGACAGGGGCCCTCACAGATACGCAGTATTTT. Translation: CASRQTGALTDTQYF.

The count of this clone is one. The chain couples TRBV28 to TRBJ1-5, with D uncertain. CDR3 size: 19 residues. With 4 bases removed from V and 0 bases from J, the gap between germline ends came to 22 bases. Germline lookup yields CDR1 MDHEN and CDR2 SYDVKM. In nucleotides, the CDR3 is TGTGCCAGCAGTTCCCACTGGGAGGGTTTCGGAGTTAGCAATCAGCCCCAGCATTTT. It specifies CASSSHWEGFGVSNQPQHF.